This T cell receptor (beta chain) appears in the sequencing data of a study of response to subunit inactivated influenza vaccine. General study findings and limits: Authors suggested seasonal influenza vaccinations each recruit few new T cells.

Ten or more counts support this clonotype. What it binds is unknown. Using its own MiXCR run on the RT-PCR reads, TCRdb lists one record per CDR3 protein. The table includes hundreds of thousands of distinct CDR3 sequences, 15% to 19% detected once. This TCR derives from a man in his fifties or sixties who received an inactivated influenza vaccine. The starting material was PBMCs from blood, obtained roughly 12 days after vaccination.

The CDR3 sequence is CASSYSQETQYF. The CDR3 nucleotides are TGTGCCAGCAGTTACAGCCAAGAGACCCAGTACTTC. The chain is built from TRBV6-6 and TRBJ2-5; the D is unclear. The CDR3 spans 12 residues. Germline assignment: CDR1 MNHNY and CDR2 SVGAGI (reference sequence). V was shortened by 2 bases and J by 1 base, with 2 bases between the two germline ends.